This TCR beta chain was profiled in a study of Graves' ophthalmopathy and Graves' hyperthyroidism. Whole-study findings and limits: The model achieved around 67% sensitivity and around 78% specificity for ophthalmopathy progression. Blood contained most expanded thyroid clonotypes exceeding 0.001 frequency.

This clonotype was counted many times. What it recognizes is unknown. Trimming shortened V by 5 bases and J by 0 bases, and 11 bases separated the two germline ends. Germline V gene sequence: CDR1 SGHTA, CDR2 FQGNSA. This CDR3 region has 16 residues. RNA transcripts were the template, and TCR beta CDR3 regions were amplified from them. After a first-round RT-PCR with HTBI primers, a second-round multiplex PCR was run. TCRdb fed the multiplex PCR reads into MiXCR, producing one record per CDR3 protein. In the table there are hundreds of thousands of distinct CDR3 sequences, approximately 15% of which are singletons.

This sequence was found in a woman younger than 30 with stable Graves' hyperthyroidism. This chain connects TRBV7-2 to TRBJ1-6; D is perhaps TRBD1 (5 bases). The source material was peripheral blood. The CDR3 DNA is TGTGCCAGCAGCCCTCGACAGAGCTCCTATAATTCACCCCTCCACTTT. It specifies CASSPRQSSYNSPLHF.